This T cell receptor (beta chain) stems from a study of shared clonotypes between healthy human individuals. The CDR3 contains 16 residues. The germline gives CDR1 LNHNV, CDR2 YYDKDF (reference sequence). The V gene lost 5 bases and the J gene lost 8 bases, with 22 bases spanning the gap. The protocol was immunoSEQ multiplex PCR, while the TCRdb copy is restricted to in-frame clones and leaves out a portion. Of some 500,000 clones in the sample, roughly 95% were seen once. This TCR was recovered from a woman younger than 45 in good health. The rearrangement uses TRBV15 and TRBJ2-1, with D possibly TRBD2 on 6 matching bases. Sequenced sample: naive CD4+ T cells sorted from blood. The subset was: CD45RA+ positively selected. For the CDR3, the DNA is TGTGCCACCAGCGAGGCGGGGAGCCAACATGTCGATGAGCAGTTCTTC. Translating gives CATSEAGSQHVDEQFF.